The 27 T cell receptor beta chains presented below share a single source sample, sequenced in a study of blood T cells in healthy people across ages. Sample-barcoded 5' priming and a J-beta primer mix drove a second PCR of about 7 to 11 cycles. TCRdb processed the 5' RACE reads anew with MiXCR; each CDR3 protein has one entry. Of approximately 1,000,000 distinct CDR3 sequences in the sample, 45% were seen once. The sequenced sample consisted of blood. The source of these receptors is an older woman in good health.

A word on this clonotype: A junction end diverges from the germline sequence, so it may reflect a read error. This chain connects TRBV27 to TRBJ2-5; TRBD2 agrees at 10 bases. The last part of the DNA fits TRBJ2-7 better; the J call may be wrong. CDR3 length: 15 residues. Germline CDR1 and CDR2: MNHEY and SMNVEV (reference sequence). CDR3 protein: CASRLSPSGGYEQYF. DNA for the CDR3: TGTGCCAGCAGGTTATCGCCTAGCGGGGGCTACGAGCAGTACTTC.

This clonotype was seen only once. V and J are TRBV3-1 and TRBJ1-1; D might be TRBD1 (5 bases). V dropped 5 bases and J dropped 11 bases, with 24 bases sitting between them. Looked up from germline, CDR1 is LGHDT and CDR2 is YNNKEL (reference sequence). The CDR3 sequence is 15 residues long. CDR3 amino acids: CASSLPGSLLPVAFF. CDR3 coding DNA: TGTGCCAGCAGCTTACCAGGGTCCCTACTGCCCGTTGCTTTCTTT. The complete variable domain, with remaining parts taken from reference TRBV3-1 and TRBJ1-1, reads DTAVSQTPKYLVTQMGNDKSIKCEQNLGHDTMYWYKQDSKKFLKIMFSYNNKELIINETVPNRFSPKSPDKAHLNLHINSLELGDSAVYFCASSLPGSLLPVAFFGQGTRLTVV.

This clonotype was seen at least ten times. V is TRBV6-5 and J is TRBJ2-7, with a possible D match to TRBD2 (6 bases). This CDR3 spans 13 amino acids. From germline, CDR1 is MNHEY and CDR2 SVGAGI. V lost 6 bases and J lost 0, with 9 bases in between. The CDR3 DNA reads as TGTGCCAGCAGGGGTAGCGGCTCCTACGAGCAGTACTTC. Protein product: CASRGSGSYEQYF.

This chain connects TRBV20-1 to TRBJ2-1, with 9 bases that match TRBD1. The germline CDR1 and CDR2 sequences are DFQATT and SNEGSKA (reference sequence). The CDR3 contains 14 residues. V lost 4 bases, J lost 3 bases, and 4 bases stayed unmatched. This CDR3 reads CSATWDRDYNEQFF. DNA of the CDR3: TGCAGTGCTACCTGGGACAGGGACTACAATGAGCAGTTCTTC.

The rearrangement joins TRBV5-1 to TRBJ1-5, with D unresolved. Germline CDR1 is SGHRS and CDR2 is YFSETQ. V was shortened by 0 bases and J by 3 bases, with 7 bases between the two germline ends. This CDR3 spans 14 amino acids. CDR3 loop: CASSLDSDNQPQHF. DNA of the CDR3: TGCGCCAGCAGCTTGGACTCGGACAATCAGCCCCAGCATTTT.

The genes are TRBV6-6 and TRBJ2-1; 7 bases are shared with TRBD2. The V segment lost 6 bases and the J segment 1 base; nucleotides outside the gene matches: 9. Per the germline V gene, CDR1 is MNHNY and CDR2 is SVGAGI (reference sequence). This CDR3 comprises 16 residues. The CDR3 here is CASRALGGSSYNEQFF. CDR3 nucleotide sequence: TGTGCCAGCAGGGCCCTGGGCGGGAGTTCCTACAATGAGCAGTTCTTC.

The V and J genes are TRBV15 and TRBJ2-5; D is unclear. This CDR3 region has 12 residues. The germline CDR1 and CDR2 sequences are LNHNV and YYDKDF (reference sequence). V was trimmed by 4 bases and J by 5 bases, leaving 8 bases between them. CDR3 sequence (DNA): TGTGCCACCAGCACGGCCTCGGAGACCCAGTACTTC. Translating it yields CATSTASETQYF. Based on the CDR3 plus reference TRBV15 and TRBJ2-5, the full variable domain is DAMVIQNPRYQVTQFGKPVTLSCSQTLNHNVMYWYQQKSSQAPKLLFHYYDKDFNNEADTPDNFQSRRPNTSFCFLDIRSPGLGDTAMYLCATSTASETQYFGPGTRLLVL.

This clonotype has only a few counts. The chain uses TRBV2 and TRBJ2-1; 12 bases map to TRBD2. The CDR3 covers 14 residues. V dropped 11 bases and J dropped 6; count of bases not matched to a gene: 8. Germline CDR1 and CDR2: SNHLY and FYNNEI. The CDR3: CAGRGLAGRNEQFF. DNA for the CDR3: TGTGCCGGGAGGGGACTAGCGGGCCGCAATGAGCAGTTCTTC.

V is TRBV10-3 and J is TRBJ1-1, with a possible D match to TRBD1 (6 bases). This CDR3 is 14 amino acids long. V was cut by 6 bases and J by 0 bases, with 11 bases left in between. CDR1 is ENHRY and CDR2 is SYGVKD in the germline V gene. The CDR3 DNA is TGTGCCATCAGGGAGGACAGCTTGAACACTGAAGCTTTCTTT. Protein product: CAIREDSLNTEAFF.

The table lists this clonotype with a few counts. This sequence joins TRBV12-3 or TRBV12-4 and TRBJ2-6, with 7 bases aligning to TRBD1. The CDR3 sequence is 17 residues long. Losses at the gene ends were 7 bases for V and 1 base for J; bases not matched to a gene: 10. DNA for the CDR3: TGTGCCAGCAACCCGACAGGGTTAATTTCTGGGGCCAACGTCCTGACTTTC. It encodes CASNPTGLISGANVLTF.

In its sample, this clonotype was seen a few times. The CDR3: CASSDSSYNEQYF. As DNA, the CDR3 is TGTGCCAGCAGTGACAGCTCCTACAATGAGCAGTACTTC. The J gene is TRBJ2-1, the V gene TRBV2; D ambiguous. The J call is doubtful: the DNA matches TRBJ2-7 better. Germline V CDR1 and CDR2: SNHLY, FYNNEI. The CDR3 covers 13 residues.

The chain is built from TRBV7-9 and TRBJ2-7, with 9 bases aligning to TRBD2. The germline gives CDR1 SEHNR, CDR2 FQNEAQ (reference sequence). The trim removed 5 bases at V and 2 bases at J, leaving 4 bases unmatched. The CDR3 contains 14 residues. CDR3 in DNA: TGTGCCAGCAGCATTAGCGGGAGCCCCTACGAGCAGTACTTC. This encodes CASSISGSPYEQYF.

The gene calls are TRBV20-1 and TRBJ1-2; the D gene is possibly TRBD1 (6 bases). CDR1 and CDR2 from the germline V gene are DFQATT and SNEGSKA (reference sequence). V shed 3 bases and J shed 0 bases, with 11 bases lying between them. CDR3 length equals 14 residues. CDR3 in amino acids: CSASGQTTNYGYTF. CDR3 DNA sequence: TGCAGTGCTAGCGGACAGACAACTAACTATGGCTACACCTTC.

In this sample, this clonotype turned up a few times. The V call is TRBV15, the J call TRBJ2-3; the D gene could be TRBD1 or TRBD2 (5 bases each). The ends were cut back, 1 base at V and 3 bases at J, with 8 bases in the middle. Germline assignment: CDR1 LNHNV and CDR2 YYDKDF (reference sequence). The CDR3 runs to 14 residues. The CDR3: CATSRAGRTDTQYF. The DNA of the CDR3 is TGTGCCACCAGCAGAGCGGGACGGACAGATACGCAGTATTTT.

This clonotype was seen more than once but under ten times. This chain connects TRBV6-5 to TRBJ2-1; no definite D call. This CDR3 has 13 amino acids. Looked up from germline, CDR1 is MNHEY and CDR2 is SVGAGI. V was cut by 5 bases and J by 5 bases, with 10 bases left in between. The CDR3 DNA follows: TGTGCCAGCAGTACGGACGCGGACAATGAGCAGTTCTTC. It is translated as CASSTDADNEQFF.

In the case of this clonotype: One end of the junction varies from germline; a read error may be responsible. This sequence joins TRBV6-5 and TRBJ2-2; TRBD1 agrees at 10 bases. Germline V lookup: CDR1 MNHEY, CDR2 SVGAGI. This CDR3 has 16 amino acids. CDR3 residues: CVSSRTGTGVVGELFF. The CDR3 DNA reads TGTGTCAGCAGTCGGACCGGGACAGGGGTTGTCGGGGAGCTGTTTTTT.

This clonotype has a handful of counts. The V call is TRBV20-1, the J call TRBJ2-7; perhaps TRBD2 as D (5 bases). Trimming removed 4 bases from V and 0 bases from J, with 7 bases in between. Germline assignment: CDR1 DFQATT and CDR2 SNEGSKA (reference sequence). This CDR3 region has 12 residues. CDR3 coding DNA: TGCAGTGCTATGGAGGACTCCTACGAGCAGTACTTC. The encoded protein is CSAMEDSYEQYF.

This clonotype was seen only a few times. The chain is built from TRBV12-3 or TRBV12-4 and TRBJ2-1; 7 bases are a match to TRBD1. The J segment lost 12 bases and the V segment lost 3 bases, leaving 5 bases of the junction unmatched. The length of the CDR3 is 12 residues. The CDR3 bases are TGTGCCAGCAGTTTTCCAGGGGGTAGGCAGTTCTTC. Translated, it gives CASSFPGGRQFF.

J is TRBJ2-3 and V is TRBV25-1; D might be TRBD1 (7 bases). There are 15 residues in the CDR3. Germline V gene sequence: CDR1 MGHDK, CDR2 SYGVNS. V lost 2 bases to trimming and J lost 6 bases, with 15 bases between them. The CDR3 sequence: CASSEPTGTLDTQYF. DNA for the CDR3: TGTGCCAGCAGTGAACCGACAGGGACTCTGGATACGCAGTATTTT. The full variable domain, rest sourced from reference TRBV25-1 and TRBJ2-3, is EADIYQTPRYLVIGTGKKITLECSQTMGHDKMYWYQQDPGMELHLIHYSYGVNSTEKGDLSSESTVSRIRTEHFPLTLESARPSHTSQYLCASSEPTGTLDTQYFGPGTRLTVL.

J is TRBJ1-6 and V is TRBV6-6, with D possibly matching TRBD1 (5 bases). This CDR3 is 14 amino acids long. With 6 bases removed from V and 7 bases from J, the gap between germline ends came to 13 bases. Germline V gene sequence: CDR1 MNHNY, CDR2 SVGAGI (reference sequence). The CDR3, as DNA: TGTGCCAGCAGGGAGGGACTTGAGAATTCACCCCTCCACTTT. Translation gives CASREGLENSPLHF.

This clonotype was counted many times. This chain uses TRBV7-2 with TRBJ2-7, with D unresolved. The CDR3 is 15 amino acids. CDR1 SGHTA and CDR2 FQGNSA come from the germline V gene. Trimming left V 3 bases short and J 1 base short, with 13 bases between. Here the CDR3 reads CASSLPGRSSYEQYF. DNA of the CDR3: TGTGCCAGCAGCTTGCCCGGACGGAGTTCCTACGAGCAGTACTTC.

The rearrangement links TRBV7-3 to TRBJ2-1; 13 bases fit TRBD2. The CDR3 loop spans 14 amino acids. V shed 4 bases, J shed 10 bases, and the junction held 4 bases outside the gene matches. CDR1 is SGHTA and CDR2 is FQGTGA in the germline V gene. CDR3 sequence (DNA): TGTGCCAGCAGCTCGGGACTAGCGGGACAGGAGCAGTTCTTC. This codes for CASSSGLAGQEQFF. Combining the CDR3 with reference TRBV7-3 and TRBJ2-1 gives the whole variable domain GAGVSQTPSNKVTEKGKYVELRCDPISGHTALYWYRQSLGQGPEFLIYFQGTGAADDSGLPNDRFFAVRPEGSVSTLKIQRTERGDSAVYLCASSSGLAGQEQFFGPGTRLTVL.

This clonotype came up a few times. The J gene is TRBJ2-5, the V gene TRBV6-1, with D possibly TRBD2 on 5 matching bases. The CDR3 runs to 17 residues. V was shortened by 6 bases and J by 3 bases, with 23 bases between the two germline ends. In germline, CDR1 is MNHNS, CDR2 SASEGT. CDR3 residues: CASSASSRGRWEETQYF. CDR3 nucleotides: TGTGCCAGCAGCGCCAGCAGTCGGGGTCGCTGGGAAGAGACCCAGTACTTC.

This clonotype was observed a handful of times. The chain couples TRBV7-9 to TRBJ1-5; D perhaps matches TRBD1 (6 bases). From germline, CDR1 is SEHNR and CDR2 FQNEAQ (reference sequence). The CDR3 has 15 residues. V lost 2 bases and J lost 3, with 11 bases in between. The CDR3 DNA is TGTGCCAGCAGCTTATCAGCAGGGGACAATCAGCCCCAGCATTTT. Residues: CASSLSAGDNQPQHF.

This chain joins TRBV27 and TRBJ2-1, with TRBD2 matching 9 bases. Germline lookup yields CDR1 MNHEY and CDR2 SMNVEV (reference sequence). CDR3 length: 14 residues. Losses at the gene ends were 6 bases for V and 6 bases for J; bases not matched to a gene: 6. CDR3 loop: CASSLAGVANEQFF. The CDR3 DNA sequence: TGTGCCAGCAGCTTAGCGGGAGTGGCCAATGAGCAGTTCTTC.

This clonotype was seen more than once but under ten times. This chain joins TRBV12-3 or TRBV12-4 and TRBJ2-3; 8 nucleotides agree with TRBD2. CDR3 size: 18 residues. With V trimmed by 3 bases and J by 4 bases, 15 bases remained unmatched. The CDR3 is CASSFGRLAWERADTQYF. CDR3 bases: TGTGCCAGCAGTTTCGGACGACTAGCGTGGGAAAGGGCAGATACGCAGTATTTT.

The chain recombines TRBV6-1 with TRBJ2-7; TRBD2 matches 7 bases. V trimming: 6 bases; J trimming: 9 bases; junction bases outside the gene matches: 8. CDR3 length: 12 residues. Germline lookup yields CDR1 MNHNS and CDR2 SASEGT. The CDR3 is CASSPSGKGQYF. For the CDR3, the DNA is TGTGCCAGCAGCCCGAGCGGGAAGGGGCAGTACTTC.